This T cell receptor (beta chain) was found in a study of T-cell reconstitution after alpha-beta-depleted transplantation in children. General study findings and limits: Several hundred expanded graft clones reportedly supplied alpha-beta T cells about two months after transplant. At the one-year point after transplant, T-cell counts and TCRbeta diversity were found to come mostly from T cells that had been newly produced. Day-60 TCRbeta diversity that was high in some patients was derived from surviving recipient T cells and thymic progenitors.

Molecular barcoding with unique molecular identifiers was used for the TCRbeta library. TCRdb independently ran MiXCR on the PCR reads; one entry per CDR3 protein. Seen here are some 130,000 distinct CDR3 sequences, about 9.6% observed once, and the top ten hold under 30%. With 0 bases removed from V and 5 bases from J, the gap between germline ends came to 2 bases. CDR3 length: 11 amino acids. The germline CDR1 and CDR2 sequences are MNHEY and SVGAGI. This clonotype was observed a handful of times. No antigen is known for it. The rearrangement links TRBV6-5 to TRBJ2-7; D unresolved. The starting material was PBMCs, mostly from graft donor cells, obtained 180 days after TCRalphabeta/CD19-depleted stem cell transplant. The TCR was taken from a girl under three years old who had a stem cell transplant for combined immunodeficiency, so the T cells may come from the graft donor. CDR3 in DNA: TGTGCCAGCAGTTACTCGAACGAGCAGTACTTC. It is translated as CASSYSNEQYF.